Each of the 10 T cell receptor beta chains below was sequenced from the same sample in a study of OX40 agonist ivuxolimab in advanced cancers. TCRdb's table, derived via immunoSEQ multiplex PCR, lists solely in-frame clones and lacks some. The repertoire holds some 62,000 clones, with about 92% as singletons. This specimen was CD4+ or CD8+ T cells sorted from blood, taken in a trial of the OX40 agonist ivuxolimab. The receptor set was obtained from an adult with an advanced solid tumor such as melanoma, head and neck, liver or kidney cancer.

The CDR3 DNA follows: TGTGCCAGCAGCTTGGCCACTAGCGGGTACACCCCCTACGAGCAGTACTTC. Translated, it gives CASSLATSGYTPYEQYF. This chain connects TRBV5-4 to TRBJ2-7; 9 bases fit TRBD2. The CDR3 totals 17 residues. The V gene's germline CDR1 is SGHNT and CDR2 YYREEE (reference sequence). V shed 0 bases, J shed 2 bases, and the junction held 9 bases outside the gene matches.

This clone occurred once. The rearrangement uses TRBV7-6 and TRBJ2-7; the D is unclear. Germline CDR1 reads SGHVS; CDR2 reads FNYEAQ. Trimming cost V 5 bases and J 0 bases, with 14 bases left between them. The CDR3 totals 15 residues. CDR3 DNA: TGTGCCAGCAGCCCCACAGATCTCAGCTCCTACGAGCAGTACTTC. This sequence encodes CASSPTDLSSYEQYF. The full variable domain, its missing parts supplied by reference TRBV7-6 and TRBJ2-7, is GAGVSQSPRYKVTKRGQDVALRCDPISGHVSLYWYRQALGQGPEFLTYFNYEAQQDKSGLPNDRFSAERPEGSISTLTIQRTEQRDSAMYRCASSPTDLSSYEQYFGPGTRLTVT.

CDR3 region: CASTGQHNEKLFF. The CDR3 coding sequence is TGTGCCAGCACGGGACAGCATAATGAAAAACTGTTTTTT. This chain uses TRBV2 with TRBJ1-4; 7 positions agree with TRBD1. The CDR3 has 13 residues. Germline CDR1 SNHLY, CDR2 FYNNEI. V shed 7 bases and J 4 bases; nucleotides not matched to a gene: 3.

The chain recombines TRBV4-1 with TRBJ2-1; TRBD2 is a possible D gene (5 bases). Trimming removed 1 base at V and 7 bases at J, with 14 bases between. The germline V gene has CDR1 MGHRA and CDR2 YSYEKL. The CDR3 is made up of 15 amino acids. Here the CDR3 DNA reads TGCGCCAGCAGCCAAGGGCGGACTCTAGAGAATGAGCAGTTCTTC. It encodes CASSQGRTLENEQFF.

As DNA, the CDR3 is TGTGCCGTCGGGGGGACAGGGAGCATCTCCTATGGCTACACCTTC. Translation gives CAVGGTGSISYGYTF. V and J are TRBV10-3 and TRBJ1-2, with TRBD1 matching 9 bases. Germline CDR1 reads ENHRY; CDR2 reads SYGVKD. The CDR3 has 15 amino acids. Germline trimming cut 11 bases from V and 4 bases from J; bases unmatched to any gene: 14.

The genes are TRBV4-1 and TRBJ2-7; D may be TRBD2 (5 bases). The germline V gene has CDR1 MGHRA and CDR2 YSYEKL. The V end lost 4 bases, the J end lost 1 base, and 20 bases lay between the germline ends. The CDR3 length is 17 residues. The CDR3 nucleotides read TGCGCCAGCAGCCCATTCCGGACGGACCGGGGTTCCTACGAGCAGTACTTC. It yields the protein CASSPFRTDRGSYEQYF.

The chain employs TRBV4-1 and TRBJ2-7, with TRBD1 matching 10 bases. Germline loops: CDR1 MGHRA, CDR2 YSYEKL. The length of the CDR3 is 14 residues. With 4 bases clipped from V and 3 bases from J, the junction kept 3 bases outside the gene matches. Here the CDR3 reads CASSPGQGGYEQYF. In DNA, the CDR3 is TGCGCCAGCAGCCCCGGACAGGGGGGCTACGAGCAGTACTTC.

This chain connects TRBV6-1 to TRBJ2-3, with TRBD2 matching over 10 bases. The CDR3 extends over 15 amino acids. The V segment lost 5 bases and the J segment 0 bases; nucleotides outside the gene matches: 2. Germline CDR1 is MNHNS and CDR2 is SASEGT. CDR3 DNA: TGTGCCAGCAGTTTTAGCGGGGGGAGCACAGATACGCAGTATTTT. This codes for CASSFSGGSTDTQYF.

The chain combines TRBV9 with TRBJ2-3; 10 positions match TRBD2. The CDR3 is 18 amino acids. The V and J ends lost 0 bases and 6 bases, in that order; junction bases with no gene match: 13. Germline loops: CDR1 SGDLS, CDR2 YYNGEE. The CDR3 nucleotides are TGTGCCAGCAGCGTAGCTCATATGAGCGGGGGGGCCAGTGATACGCAGTATTTT. It yields the protein CASSVAHMSGGASDTQYF. The entire variable domain, with the rest obtained from reference TRBV9 and TRBJ2-3, is as follows: DSGVTQTPKHLITATGQRVTLRCSPRSGDLSVYWYQQSLDQGLQFLIQYYNGEERAKGNILERFSAQQFPDLHSELNLSSLELGDSALYFCASSVAHMSGGASDTQYFGPGTRLTVL.

The rearrangement links TRBV9 to TRBJ2-7, with TRBD1 identical over 12 bases. This CDR3 has 15 residues. The ends lost 3 bases at V and 6 bases at J; junction bases unmatched: 7. Germline-derived CDR1 and CDR2 are SGDLS and YYNGEE. The CDR3 sequence: CASSAGTGGPFEQYF. Written as DNA, the CDR3 is TGTGCCAGCAGCGCCGGGACAGGGGGCCCGTTCGAGCAGTACTTC.